This T cell receptor (beta chain) derives from a study of cytomegalovirus exposure and HLA in healthy donors. Concerning this clone itself: Its antigen remains unidentified.

Vbeta (60) and Jbeta (13) primers were used in the PCR. The method was immunoSEQ multiplex PCR; TCRdb's version includes in-frame clones alone and lacks a portion of them. In the table there are some 120,000 clones, approximately 70% of which are singletons. Whole-study results and caveats: A later analysis reportedly found that, within productive TCRs, an Asian-associated ancestry cluster had fewer N-insertions than the mean observed across the roughly 700 donors. The study labeled roughly 160 TCR beta chains cytomegalovirus-associated. A later examination showed that TCR association rates differed by HLA locus, with DRB1 most and HLA-C fewest.

Germline V gives CDR1 MNHEY, CDR2 SVGAGI. With V trimmed by 5 bases and J by 7 bases, 7 bases remained unmatched. The CDR3 consists of 15 residues. Healthy people donating bone marrow made up the donors. The TCR comes from a man aged 30 to 45 in good health and CMV-seropositive. The rearrangement joins TRBV6-5 to TRBJ1-4; 10 nucleotides match TRBD1. The sequencing input was PBMCs. The CDR3, as DNA: TGTGCCAGCAGTCCCCGGGACAGGGGTGGTGAAAAACTGTTTTTT. Translating it yields CASSPRDRGGEKLFF.